Presented here are 18 T cell receptor beta chains from one specimen sequenced in a study of blood T cells in healthy people across ages. Primed by a sample-barcoded 5' primer and a J-beta primer mix, a second PCR proceeded for about 7 to 11 cycles. TCRdb independently ran MiXCR on the 5' RACE reads; one entry per CDR3 protein. Found here are some 640,000 distinct CDR3 sequences, 49% of them singletons; the top ten hold 30% to 35%. The specimen sequenced was blood. Receptors originate from a woman aged 60-75 years in good health.

The chain combines TRBV30 with TRBJ2-6, with TRBD1 identical over 7 bases. Germline trimming cut 7 bases from V and 0 bases from J; bases unmatched to any gene: 6. This CDR3 is 15 amino acids long. Germline CDR1 and CDR2: GTSNPN and SVGIG (reference sequence). The chain's CDR3 is CASGTESSGANVLTF. CDR3 DNA sequence: TGTGCCTCCGGGACAGAGAGCTCTGGGGCCAACGTCCTGACTTTC.

The chain couples TRBV4-3 to TRBJ1-5; 9 nucleotides align to TRBD1. The V segment lost 1 base and the J segment 5 bases; nucleotides outside the gene matches: 9. This CDR3 region has 17 residues. The V gene's germline CDR1 is LGHNA and CDR2 YSLEER. As DNA, the CDR3 is TGCGCCAGCAGCCAAGGGACCGGACAGGGGCTGGATCAGCCCCAGCATTTT. Protein sequence: CASSQGTGQGLDQPQHF.

The chain combines TRBV5-1 with TRBJ2-5; 8 bases are a match to TRBD1. TRBJ2-7 matches the DNA end more closely, so the J call is doubtful. CDR1 SGHRS and CDR2 YFSETQ come from the germline V gene. The CDR3 loop spans 15 amino acids. The chain's CDR3 is CASSLVGQGPYEQYF. CDR3 in DNA: TGCGCCAGCAGCTTGGTTGGACAGGGACCCTACGAGCAGTACTTC.

The chain is built from TRBV20-1 and TRBJ2-3; the D gene is possibly TRBD2 (6 bases). V dropped 0 bases and J dropped 4 bases, with 14 bases sitting between them. Germline V gene lookup returns CDR1 DFQATT and CDR2 SNEGSKA (reference sequence). The CDR3 covers 15 residues. The CDR3 sequence is CSARDWGVQADTQYF. The CDR3 DNA is TGCAGTGCTAGAGATTGGGGGGTTCAGGCAGATACGCAGTATTTT.

The J gene is TRBJ2-1, the V gene TRBV7-2; D is undetermined. Looked up from germline, CDR1 is SGHTA and CDR2 is FQGNSA. The CDR3 is 16 residues long. Trimming took 1 base from V and 0 from J, leaving 10 bases between them. The CDR3 DNA reads as TGTGCCAGCAGCTTAGGAAGGGCCGCCTCCTACAATGAGCAGTTCTTC. Its translation: CASSLGRAASYNEQFF.

This rearrangement joins TRBV9 to TRBJ2-2; no clear D gene. Trimming stripped 1 base from V and 6 bases from J, with 13 bases between. The CDR3 has 15 residues. CDR1 is SGDLS, CDR2 YYNGEE, per germline. CDR3 sequence (DNA): TGTGCCAGCAGCGTAATTGGTGATGCGGCCGGGGAGCTGTTTTTT. It specifies CASSVIGDAAGELFF.

This clonotype was seen once. The rearrangement uses TRBV7-3 and TRBJ2-3, with D tentatively TRBD1 (5 bases). This CDR3 contains 14 residues. Germline-derived CDR1 and CDR2 are SGHTA and FQGTGA. Trimming removed 0 bases at V and 10 bases at J, with 14 bases between. The CDR3 here is CASSLTTVDGPQYF. The CDR3 nucleotides read TGTGCCAGCAGCTTAACGACAGTGGACGGTCCGCAGTATTTT. Filled out from reference TRBV7-3 and TRBJ2-3, the complete variable domain reads GAGVSQTPSNKVTEKGKYVELRCDPISGHTALYWYRQSLGQGPEFLIYFQGTGAADDSGLPNDRFFAVRPEGSVSTLKIQRTERGDSAVYLCASSLTTVDGPQYFGPGTRLTVL.

This clonotype appeared a few times. The chain combines TRBV20-1 with TRBJ2-5, with TRBD2 matching 8 bases. CDR1 and CDR2 from the germline V gene are DFQATT and SNEGSKA (reference sequence). Losses at the gene ends were 0 bases for V and 5 bases for J; bases not matched to a gene: 11. The CDR3 spans 16 residues. CDR3 amino acids: CSARDPSSGRGETQYF. The CDR3 nucleotides read TGCAGTGCTAGAGATCCGTCCAGCGGGAGAGGGGAGACCCAGTACTTC.

The CDR3 DNA sequence: TGTGCCAGCAGCTTAGCGTCAGACTCGGCAGATACGCAGTATTTT. Translated: CASSLASDSADTQYF. The V call is TRBV7-9, the J call TRBJ2-3; no firm D call. The CDR3 length is 15 residues. Germline assignment: CDR1 SEHNR and CDR2 FQNEAQ (reference sequence). V was pared by 0 bases and J by 4 bases, with 11 bases between.

This chain connects TRBV7-9 to TRBJ2-5, with TRBD2 identical over 10 bases. The J call is uncertain, as TRBJ2-7 better fits the DNA end. The CDR3 is made up of 16 amino acids. CDR1 is SEHNR and CDR2 is FQNEAQ in the germline V gene (reference sequence). The CDR3 sequence is CASSSQAGGLVDEQYF. DNA of the CDR3: TGTGCCAGCAGCTCGCAAGCGGGAGGGCTTGTCGACGAGCAGTACTTC.

This chain links TRBV21-1 with TRBJ2-7; no DNA check was done on the table's D call, TRBD1. TRBV21-1 is marked as a pseudogene. The CDR3 loop spans 16 amino acids. CDR3 in amino acids: CASSTTGCAADYEQYF. Written as DNA, the CDR3 is TGTGCCAGCAGCACGACAGGGTGTGCGGCGGACTACGAGCAGTACTTC.

In its sample, this clonotype was seen many times. The gene calls are TRBV20-1 and TRBJ1-6; the match to TRBD1 covers 7 bases. Trimming removed 2 bases from V and 7 bases from J; junction bases left unmatched: 11. Germline CDR1 reads DFQATT; CDR2 reads SNEGSKA (reference sequence). This CDR3 region has 16 residues. The CDR3 protein is CSARSGTELWNSPLHF. In nucleotides, the CDR3 is TGCAGTGCTAGATCCGGGACAGAACTTTGGAATTCACCCCTCCACTTT.

This clonotype showed up just a few times. The rearrangement joins TRBV2 to TRBJ2-3; D gene unclear. Trimming took 0 bases from V and 6 from J, leaving 10 bases between them. Germline-derived CDR1 and CDR2 are SNHLY and FYNNEI. The CDR3 has 14 amino acids. As DNA, the CDR3 is TGTGCCAGCAGTGAAGCGCTTTATAGTGATACGCAGTATTTT. It specifies CASSEALYSDTQYF.

This clonotype has a handful of counts. This rearrangement joins TRBV4-2 to TRBJ2-5; possibly TRBD1 or TRBD2 for D (6 bases each). TRBJ2-7 explains the end of the DNA better; the J call may be wrong. Germline CDR1 LGHNA, CDR2 YNFKEQ. The CDR3 loop spans 17 amino acids. CDR3 coding DNA: TGTGCCAGCAGCCAAGTCTTTTTGGGGGGCGCGCCCTACGAGCAGTACTTC. Its protein product is CASSQVFLGGAPYEQYF.

The rearrangement joins TRBV20-1 to TRBJ1-2; D remains ambiguous. V lost 6 bases and J 6 bases, leaving 17 bases between the germline ends. The CDR3 is made up of 13 amino acids. Germline CDR1 DFQATT, CDR2 SNEGSKA (reference sequence). The CDR3 DNA reads as TGCAGTGCCCGCCTCGCCAGGACGAATGGCTACACCTTC. Translating it yields CSARLARTNGYTF.

This chain links TRBV12-3 or TRBV12-4 with TRBJ2-3, with D tentatively TRBD2 (6 bases). Trimming stripped 6 bases from V and 1 base from J, with 14 bases between. The CDR3 is 15 residues long. The CDR3 here is CASSPTSSRTDTQYF. CDR3 nucleotides: TGTGCCAGCAGCCCTACTAGCTCCCGCACAGATACGCAGTATTTT.

The rearrangement links TRBV9 to TRBJ1-2; 7 bases agree with TRBD1. This CDR3 comprises 18 residues. Losses at the gene ends were 6 bases for V and 8 bases for J; bases not matched to a gene: 25. Germline loops: CDR1 SGDLS, CDR2 YYNGEE. DNA for the CDR3: TGTGCCAGCACCAGTCCTCCCGGTACGGGACAGACAACGGGGGGCTACACCTTC. It specifies CASTSPPGTGQTTGGYTF.

The chain carries TRBV7-6 and TRBJ2-2; 11 nucleotides match TRBD2. There are 17 residues in the CDR3. The V gene's germline CDR1 is SGHVS and CDR2 FNYEAQ. V was clipped by 0 bases and J by 5 bases; unmatched bases: 5. This CDR3 reads CASSLASLAGGTGELFF. The CDR3 bases are TGTGCCAGCAGCTTAGCGTCTCTAGCGGGAGGAACCGGGGAGCTGTTTTTT.